This T cell receptor (beta chain) was documented in a study of cytomegalovirus exposure and HLA in healthy donors. Study-level points and caveats: Cytomegalovirus association was listed for approximately 160 TCR beta chains. Differences between HLA loci emerged in a later analysis of TCR association rates, with DRB1 most and HLA-C fewest. Confirmation was obtained in vitro that three CMV-associated chains are specific for CMV antigens. HLA allele associations emerged for around 15,000 TCR beta sequences in a later analysis, at 0.05 false discovery rate.

Worth noting for this clone: Antigen: not known.

This CDR3 comprises 15 residues. After removal of 4 bases from V and 5 bases from J, the junction contained 8 bases not matched to a gene. Germline V gene data show CDR1 as SEHNR and CDR2 as FQNEAQ (reference sequence). The study ran its PCR with 60 Vbeta and 13 Jbeta primers. Here immunoSEQ multiplex PCR was the method, and the copy in TCRdb shows in-frame clones only, minus some. Of 120,000 to 150,000 clones in the sample, around 80% were seen once. Sequenced sample: PBMCs. V and J are TRBV7-9 and TRBJ2-5; 9 nucleotides align to TRBD2. This receptor was identified in a woman aged 40 to 50 in good health and CMV-seropositive. The CDR3 spells CASSSFSGSSETQYF. Here the CDR3 DNA reads TGTGCCAGCAGCTCCTTTAGCGGGAGTAGTGAGACCCAGTACTTC.